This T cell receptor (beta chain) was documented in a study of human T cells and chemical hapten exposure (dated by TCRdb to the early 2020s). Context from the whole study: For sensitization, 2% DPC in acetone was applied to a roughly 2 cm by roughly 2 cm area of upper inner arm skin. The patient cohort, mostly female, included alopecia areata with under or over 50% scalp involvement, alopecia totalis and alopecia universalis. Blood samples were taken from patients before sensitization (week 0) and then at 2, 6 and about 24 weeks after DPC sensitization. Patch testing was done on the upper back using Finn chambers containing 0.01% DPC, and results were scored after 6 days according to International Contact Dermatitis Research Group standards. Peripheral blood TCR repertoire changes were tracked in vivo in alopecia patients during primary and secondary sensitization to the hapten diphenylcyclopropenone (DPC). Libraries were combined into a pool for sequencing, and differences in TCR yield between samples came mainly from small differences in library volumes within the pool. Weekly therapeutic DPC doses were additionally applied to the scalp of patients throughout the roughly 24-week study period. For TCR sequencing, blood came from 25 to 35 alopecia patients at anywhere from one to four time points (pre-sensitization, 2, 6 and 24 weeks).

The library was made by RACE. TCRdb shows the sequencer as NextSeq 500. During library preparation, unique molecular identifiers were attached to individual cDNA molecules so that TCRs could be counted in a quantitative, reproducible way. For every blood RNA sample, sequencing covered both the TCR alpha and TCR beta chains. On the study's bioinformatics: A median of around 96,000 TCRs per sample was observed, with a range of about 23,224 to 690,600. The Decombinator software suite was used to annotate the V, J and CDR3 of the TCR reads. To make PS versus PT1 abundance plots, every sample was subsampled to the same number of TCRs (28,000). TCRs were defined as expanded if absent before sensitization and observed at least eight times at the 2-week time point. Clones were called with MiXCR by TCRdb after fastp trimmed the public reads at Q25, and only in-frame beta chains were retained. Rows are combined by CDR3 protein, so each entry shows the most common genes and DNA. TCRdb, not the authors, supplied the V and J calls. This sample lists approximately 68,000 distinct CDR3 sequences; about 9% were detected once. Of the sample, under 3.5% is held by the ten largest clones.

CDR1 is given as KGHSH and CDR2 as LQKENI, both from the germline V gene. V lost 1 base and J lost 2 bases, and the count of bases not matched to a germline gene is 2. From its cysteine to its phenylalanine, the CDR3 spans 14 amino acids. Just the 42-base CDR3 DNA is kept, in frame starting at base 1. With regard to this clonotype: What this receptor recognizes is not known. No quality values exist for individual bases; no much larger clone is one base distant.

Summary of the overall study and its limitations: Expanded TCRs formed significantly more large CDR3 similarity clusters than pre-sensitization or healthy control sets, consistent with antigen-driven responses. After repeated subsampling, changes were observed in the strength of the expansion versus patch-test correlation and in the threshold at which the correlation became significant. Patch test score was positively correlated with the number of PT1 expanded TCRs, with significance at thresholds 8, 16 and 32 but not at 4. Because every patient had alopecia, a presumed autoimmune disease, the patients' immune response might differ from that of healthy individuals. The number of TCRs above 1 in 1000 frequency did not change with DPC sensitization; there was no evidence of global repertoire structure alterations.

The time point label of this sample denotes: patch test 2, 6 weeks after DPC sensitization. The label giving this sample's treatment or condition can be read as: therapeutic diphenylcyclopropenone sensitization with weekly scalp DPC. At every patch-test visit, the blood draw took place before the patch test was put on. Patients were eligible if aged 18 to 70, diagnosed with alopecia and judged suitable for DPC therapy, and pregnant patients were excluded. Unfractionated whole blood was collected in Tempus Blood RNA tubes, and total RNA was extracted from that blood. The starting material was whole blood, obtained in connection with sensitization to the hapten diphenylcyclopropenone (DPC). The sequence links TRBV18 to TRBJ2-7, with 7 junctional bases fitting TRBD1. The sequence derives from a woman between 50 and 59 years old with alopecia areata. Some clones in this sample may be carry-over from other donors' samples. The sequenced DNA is TGTGCCAGCTCACCACTCGGACAGGCCTACGAGCAGTACTTC. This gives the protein CASSPLGQAYEQYF.